Below are 25 T cell receptor beta chains sequenced from a single sample in a study of Ad26.COV2.S vaccination and SARS-CoV-2 variants. Profiled with immunoSEQ multiplex PCR; TCRdb holds only in-frame clones, not every one. The sample contains 440,000 or so clones, about 90% of which appear only once. Treatment reported: approximately 18 received Ad26.COV2.S at low or high dose, single or two shots; 5 received placebo; per-sample allocation not given. Day 63 after the first injection of vaccine or placebo was the sampling time. The sample in question was peripheral blood, obtained in a trial of Ad26.COV2.S vaccine versus placebo. Receptors originate from a person aged 18 to 65 who received the Ad26.COV2.S COVID-19 vaccine or a placebo.

The rearrangement links TRBV7-2 to TRBJ2-7, with unresolved D. The CDR3 covers 12 residues. Germline V gives CDR1 SGHTA, CDR2 FQGNSA. V gave up 1 base and J gave up 5 bases, with 6 bases separating them. The CDR3 sequence: CASSLDRDEQYF. The CDR3 DNA reads as TGTGCCAGCAGCTTAGACAGAGACGAGCAGTACTTC.

V and J are TRBV6-5 and TRBJ1-1; 7 bases are a match to TRBD1. The ends lost 8 bases at V and 4 bases at J; junction bases unmatched: 7. Germline V CDR1 and CDR2: MNHEY, SVGAGI. This CDR3 contains 13 residues. CDR3 DNA sequence: TGTGCCAGCCAGGGGGGGGGCACCACTGAAGCTTTCTTT. Protein sequence: CASQGGGTTEAFF.

The gene calls are TRBV29-1 and TRBJ2-7, with 8 bases lining up with TRBD2. The CDR3 loop spans 14 amino acids. V gave up 4 bases and J gave up 5 bases; unmatched junction bases: 10. The V gene's germline CDR1 is SQVTM and CDR2 ANQGSEA. CDR3 amino acids: CSVGRAGAIDEQYF. Here the CDR3 DNA reads TGCAGCGTTGGTCGAGCGGGAGCTATCGACGAGCAGTACTTC.

The gene calls are TRBV5-1 and TRBJ2-5; 9 positions agree with TRBD2. Germline lookup yields CDR1 SGHRS and CDR2 YFSETQ. V dropped 4 bases and J dropped 2; count of bases not matched to a gene: 3. The CDR3 has 14 amino acids. This CDR3 reads CASSRTSAQETQYF. CDR3 nucleotides: TGCGCCAGCAGCAGGACTAGCGCTCAAGAGACCCAGTACTTC.

This chain's CDR3 is CASSFSPGLSADTQYF. The CDR3 nucleotides are TGTGCCAGCAGCTTTTCCCCGGGACTTTCAGCAGATACGCAGTATTTT. The chain recombines TRBV5-6 with TRBJ2-3, with D possibly matching TRBD2 (6 bases). The CDR3 extends over 16 amino acids. Trimming removed 2 bases at V and 4 bases at J, with 17 bases between. Germline V gene data show CDR1 as SGHDT and CDR2 as YYEEEE. Drawing the rest from reference TRBV5-6 and TRBJ2-3, the complete variable domain is DAGVTQSPTHLIKTRGQQVTLRCSPKSGHDTVSWYQQALGQGPQFIFQYYEEEERQRGNFPDRFSGHQFPNYSSELNVNALLLGDSALYLCASSFSPGLSADTQYFGPGTRLTVL.

The rearrangement links TRBV7-9 to TRBJ2-7; 7 nucleotides line up with TRBD2. The J segment lost 3 bases and the V segment lost 5 bases, leaving 13 bases of the junction unmatched. Germline V gene sequence: CDR1 SEHNR, CDR2 FQNEAQ (reference sequence). CDR3 length equals 16 residues. CDR3 bases: TGTGCCAGCAGCAATTGGGGGGGTCGCAGAGACTACGAGCAGTACTTC. Translation: CASSNWGGRRDYEQYF. The whole variable domain, filled in from reference TRBV7-9 and TRBJ2-7, reads DTGVSQNPRHKITKRGQNVTFRCDPISEHNRLYWYRQTLGQGPEFLTYFQNEAQLEKSRLLSDRFSAERPKGSFSTLEIQRTEQGDSAMYLCASSNWGGRRDYEQYFGPGTRLTVT.

This clone was recorded only once. The chain combines TRBV5-1 with TRBJ2-5; D is possibly TRBD1 or TRBD2 (6 bases each). CDR1 is SGHRS, CDR2 YFSETQ, per germline. The V and J ends lost 5 bases and 1 base respectively, with 12 bases between them. CDR3 length: 14 residues. This chain's CDR3 is CASRRSGAQETQYF. CDR3 nucleotide sequence: TGCGCCAGCAGGCGCTCGGGGGCCCAAGAGACCCAGTACTTC.

The V gene is TRBV5-6, the J gene TRBJ2-1; D not resolved. The CDR3 runs 14 residues. In germline, CDR1 is SGHDT, CDR2 YYEEEE. Trimming stripped 4 bases from V and 3 bases from J, with 11 bases between. CDR3 amino acids: CASSPSGYYNEQFF. The CDR3 DNA follows: TGTGCCAGCAGCCCGTCTGGATACTACAATGAGCAGTTCTTC.

This chain links TRBV2 with TRBJ2-4, with D possibly being TRBD1 (5 bases). Germline lookup yields CDR1 SNHLY and CDR2 FYNNEI. The CDR3 extends over 12 amino acids. Deletions cut 5 bases from V and 7 bases from J, with 9 bases between. This CDR3 reads CASSRQNNIQYF. Here the CDR3 DNA reads TGTGCCAGCAGTCGACAGAATAACATTCAGTACTTC.

This clone came up once. This chain links TRBV24-1 with TRBJ2-3; D call uncertain. V was trimmed by 1 base and J by 5 bases, leaving 3 bases between them. There are 12 residues in the CDR3. Germline CDR1 KGHDR, CDR2 SFDVKD. CDR3 nucleotide sequence: TGTGCCACCAGTGATTTTTTAGATACGCAGTATTTT. Protein: CATSDFLDTQYF.

With regard to this clone: At the DNA level, this CDR3 is encoded by other sequences in the same sample as well. The V and J genes are TRBV9 and TRBJ1-3; no clear D gene. The ends were cut back, 0 bases at V and 3 bases at J, with 7 bases in the middle. Looked up from germline, CDR1 is SGDLS and CDR2 is YYNGEE. The CDR3 extends over 14 amino acids. Written as DNA, the CDR3 is TGTGCCAGCAGCGTAGCAAGTAGTGGAAACACCATATATTTT. It codes for CASSVASSGNTIYF.

The CDR3 protein is CASSDETGQGAFF. As DNA, the CDR3 is TGTGCCAGCAGTGACGAGACAGGCCAGGGAGCTTTCTTT. The rearrangement uses TRBV2 and TRBJ1-1, with D possibly being TRBD1 (6 bases). The CDR3 sequence is 13 residues long. V lost 3 bases and J lost 10, with 15 bases in between. Germline CDR1 SNHLY, CDR2 FYNNEI. The variable domain in full, with the rest retrieved from reference TRBV2 and TRBJ1-1, is EPEVTQTPSHQVTQMGQEVILRCVPISNHLYFYWYRQILGQKVEFLVSFYNNEISEKSEIFDDQFSVERPDGSNFTLKIRSTKLEDSAMYFCASSDETGQGAFFGQGTRLTVV.

The chain is built from TRBV9 and TRBJ2-1; D might be TRBD2 (5 bases). The CDR3 is 16 amino acids. V lost 1 base to trimming and J lost 5 bases, with 16 bases between them. Germline loops: CDR1 SGDLS, CDR2 YYNGEE. CDR3 in amino acids: CASSVRGSFTDNEQFF. CDR3 coding DNA: TGTGCCAGCAGCGTAAGAGGGAGTTTTACCGACAATGAGCAGTTCTTC.

The chain combines TRBV15 with TRBJ2-7; TRBD1 aligns across 9 bases. Germline V gene data show CDR1 as LNHNV and CDR2 as YYDKDF (reference sequence). V shed 7 bases and J 4 bases; nucleotides not matched to a gene: 5. This CDR3 has 13 residues. CDR3 in DNA: TGTGCCACCACCTTGGGACAGGGATACGAGCAGTACTTC. It codes for CATTLGQGYEQYF.

The V and J genes are TRBV20-1 and TRBJ2-5; 12 bases map to TRBD2. Germline CDR1 DFQATT, CDR2 SNEGSKA (reference sequence). With V trimmed by 3 bases and J by 6 bases, 8 bases remained unmatched. CDR3 length: 15 amino acids. The DNA for the CDR3 is TGCAGTGCTAGTTCTCAGACTAGCGGGAGTAAGACCCAGTACTTC. This sequence encodes CSASSQTSGSKTQYF.

V usage is TRBV28 and J usage is TRBJ1-2; 7 bases are shared with TRBD1. CDR3 length: 15 residues. From germline, CDR1 is MDHEN and CDR2 SYDVKM. V shed 3 bases, J shed 4 bases, and the junction held 8 bases outside the gene matches. CDR3 in amino acids: CASSFGGGIIYGYTF. The CDR3 nucleotides read TGTGCCAGCAGTTTTGGAGGGGGCATTATCTATGGCTACACCTTC.

This clone was observed once. The J gene is TRBJ2-6, the V gene TRBV2, with D maybe TRBD2 (5 bases). The CDR3 consists of 15 residues. Trimming removed 7 bases at V and 0 bases at J, with 10 bases between. CDR1 SNHLY and CDR2 FYNNEI come from the germline V gene. Here the CDR3 reads CASIGEPSGANVLTF. The CDR3, as DNA: TGTGCCAGCATCGGGGAACCCTCTGGGGCCAACGTCCTGACTTTC.

The chain recombines TRBV6-2 or TRBV6-3 with TRBJ1-6, with a tentative D call TRBD1 (5 bases). The CDR3 contains 16 residues. The germline V and J ends were trimmed by 2 bases and 6 bases, with 14 bases remaining between them. Per germline, CDR1 MNHEY and CDR2 SVGEGT. The CDR3 loop reads CASSYGAALGNSPLHF. CDR3 nucleotides: TGTGCCAGCAGTTACGGGGCCGCCCTCGGTAATTCACCCCTCCACTTT.

This chain links TRBV6-2 or TRBV6-3 with TRBJ2-6; D is possibly TRBD1 (5 bases). CDR3 length equals 17 residues. The germline V gene has CDR1 MNHEY and CDR2 SVGEGT. The germline V and J ends were trimmed by 2 bases and 4 bases, with 15 bases remaining between them. The CDR3 region is CASSYRLKGVGANVLTF. Written as DNA, the CDR3 is TGTGCCAGCAGTTACCGACTCAAAGGGGTCGGGGCCAACGTCCTGACTTTC.

This chain uses TRBV10-3 with TRBJ2-5; 10 nucleotides agree with TRBD2. In germline, CDR1 is ENHRY, CDR2 SYGVKD. V shed 3 bases, J shed 5 bases, and the junction held 9 bases outside the gene matches. The CDR3 runs to 16 residues. The DNA of the CDR3 is TGTGCCATCAGTGATTCCGCTAGCGGGAGTCGGGAGACCCAGTACTTC. This encodes CAISDSASGSRETQYF.

The chain carries TRBV5-1 and TRBJ2-7; 7 nucleotides line up with TRBD1. The ends lost 3 bases at V and 1 base at J; junction bases unmatched: 1. The germline V gene encodes CDR1 SGHRS and CDR2 YFSETQ. The CDR3 is made up of 13 amino acids. The CDR3 here is CASSSTGSYEQYF. As DNA, the CDR3 is TGCGCCAGCAGCTCGACAGGGTCCTACGAGCAGTACTTC.

This rearrangement joins TRBV2 to TRBJ2-2; 13 bases align to TRBD2. This CDR3 region has 16 residues. The ends lost 6 bases at V and 6 bases at J; junction bases unmatched: 7. The V gene's germline CDR1 is SNHLY and CDR2 FYNNEI. CDR3 loop: CASRATSGRVAGELFF. The CDR3 DNA reads TGTGCCAGCAGGGCAACTAGCGGGAGGGTGGCCGGGGAGCTGTTTTTT.

This chain uses TRBV28 with TRBJ2-2, with a possible D match to TRBD1 (6 bases). Germline V gene data show CDR1 as MDHEN and CDR2 as SYDVKM. The ends were cut back, 6 bases at V and 1 base at J, with 12 bases in the middle. This CDR3 region has 15 residues. Here the CDR3 DNA reads TGTGCCAGCAGCGTACCGGGACAGAACACCGGGGAGCTGTTTTTT. Amino acid sequence: CASSVPGQNTGELFF.

This clone was seen only once. The chain is built from TRBV6-1 and TRBJ2-1, with 10 bases lining up with TRBD1. The CDR3 runs 15 residues. The germline V gene has CDR1 MNHNS and CDR2 SASEGT. V lost 3 bases and J lost 8; bases outside the gene matches: 7. The CDR3 reads CASSEGTGVLHEQFF. CDR3 nucleotides: TGTGCCAGCAGTGAGGGGACAGGGGTCTTGCATGAGCAGTTCTTC.

The CDR3 DNA reads TGTGCCAGCAGCTCTAGACAGGGGTATTCACCCCTCCACTTT. It encodes CASSSRQGYSPLHF. This chain uses TRBV7-2 with TRBJ1-6; 8 nucleotides align to TRBD1. Germline CDR1 is SGHTA and CDR2 is FQGNSA. V shed 4 bases and J 8 bases; nucleotides not matched to a gene: 4. The CDR3 runs to 14 residues.